This T cell receptor beta chain was sequenced during a study of cytomegalovirus exposure and HLA in healthy donors (dated by TCRdb to the late 2010s). About the investigation overall: In an earlier analysis of approximately 640 of the donors, less than 350 Gb of sequence data and 120 million or so unique TCR beta sequences from about 179 million T cells were reported. About 300 gigabases of sequencing data and 70 million to 95 million unique TCR sequences made up an early release that covered several hundred HLA-typed donors. In an earlier analysis of roughly 580 of the donors, high-throughput TCR beta sequencing was used to judge whether each TCR beta V gene segment behaved as functional or pseudogenic. Typing coverage varied by locus: roughly 620-640 donors for A, B, C, DRB1 and DQB1; approximately 500 for DQA1; approximately 570 for DPA1; around 490 for DPB1. All discovery cohort repertoires had been generated on a single sequencing platform. Because of strong linkage in the cohort, five DR-DQ haplotypes were treated as single units for association and clustering. Of the 300 to 450 genotyped donors, around 81% fell in the genetic ancestry cluster associated with self-reported Caucasian donors. The T cell repertoires of 666 subjects were profiled by immunosequencing and related to cytomegalovirus serostatus. Donor age, sex, ethnicity and CMV serostatus were compiled alongside the repertoire data. High-throughput TCR immunosequencing, statistical association of individual TCRs with disease status, and machine learning were combined to predict cytomegalovirus infection status. To study patterns of TCR occurrence, a later analysis re-analyzed previously published TCR beta repertoires from 500 to 850 donors and added high-resolution HLA genotyping. A later genetic analysis took genome-wide SNP genotypes for about 65% of the 666 donors and used that subset as a discovery cohort. Across 300 to 500 genotyped donors of the cohort, an average of 235,054 unique TCR beta nucleotide sequences per donor were sequenced, and roughly 17% of those sequences were non-productive. HLA typing covered class I and class II loci at four-digit resolution. Rather than using new phenotypic data, the later analysis identified candidate immune exposures from TCR beta sequences and from how often those sequences occurred across donors. Along with the 666-subject first cohort, a separate validation cohort of 120 different subjects was used. The aim of the study was to test whether cataloging public T cell receptors could identify signatures of past pathogen exposure.

The method behind the library was the immunoSEQ multiplex PCR assay. A mixture of 60 forward primers for TCR Vbeta segments and 13 reverse primers for TCR Jbeta segments was used in the multiplex PCR. A multiplex PCR assay on genomic DNA amplified the CDR3 region of rearranged TCR beta genes. Amplified TCR beta libraries were sequenced as 87-base-pair reads on the Illumina HiSeq System. Turning to the authors' computational methods: Across the 666 repertoires, a later analysis counted approximately 83 million unique TCR beta chains, 8.5 million to 12 million of which were shared by at least two donors. A nearest-neighbor algorithm error-corrected the raw reads and collapsed the reads into unique sequences, merging closely related sequences to remove PCR and sequencing errors. CDR3 sequences were aligned to IMGT reference sequences to assign V, D and J gene segments. For a sequence to be retained, a match of at least six nucleotides was required to both a V gene segment and a J gene segment. A rearrangement counted as productive if the CDR3 had no stop codons and remained in frame with V and J, and every other rearrangement counted as non-productive. Following IMGT convention, CDR3 was defined as the stretch from the second conserved V-encoded cysteine up to the conserved J-encoded phenylalanine. The earlier analysis of 500 to 600 of the donors excluded sequences that lacked an unambiguous match to a single V gene segment. An earlier analysis of some 500 of the donors classified V segments as functional when productive rearrangements were above 56.7% and as segregating when the standard deviation between donors was above 5%. To diagnose cytomegalovirus status from the catalog of TCR beta chain sequences, a statistical classification framework was built. A later analysis assigned V and J genes by comparing TCR nucleotide sequences with IMGT/GENE-DB human TR gene sequences. Using the TCRdist pipeline, a later analysis assigned CDR3 sequences along with most-parsimonious VDJ recombination scenarios. In a later analysis, each TCR beta chain was defined by its CDR3 amino acid sequence together with its V-gene family, and reads without a unique V-gene family were excluded. To address suspected cross-contamination and a sequencing artifact, a later analysis removed roughly 640 highly shared, low-generation-probability nucleotide sequences. A later analysis calculated a clonal expansion index for each public chain from normalized within-repertoire ranks of inferred template counts. A later analysis computed generation probabilities with a VDJ recombination model fitted to out-of-frame rearrangements, and checked the results against IGoR. A later analysis scored TCR-TCR, TCR-HLA and TCR-CMV co-occurrence with hypergeometric tests, applying a repertoire-size bias correction to TCR pairs. False discovery rates were estimated in a later analysis by permuting HLA or CMV assignments 20 times. In a later analysis, co-occurring TCRs were grouped using DBSCAN, and TCRdist sequence similarity was added for clustering within HLA-allele-positive subsets. Repertoires with fewer than 30,000 or more than 120,000 public chains, plus five repertoires with anomalous nucleotide sharing, were excluded from co-occurrence clustering. What TCRdb holds here is the immuneACCESS table cut down to in-frame rearrangements. Part of the clones is not present; checked against another copy, under half of the missing clones reflect an unresolved V gene, and the others are unexplained. V, J and clone size are those of that table, while D and trimming were read from the DNA. The sample table contains roughly 220,000 clones; only one count was recorded for around 80% of them. The ten largest clones add up to approximately 2.9% of the sample.

General findings and caveats noted by the study authors: Most CMV-associated TCR beta chains appeared to be HLA-restricted in a later analysis, and the HLA associations seemed to be driven largely by CMV exposure. Some IMGT-functional V segments, including TRBV6-2 and TRBV6-3, could not be told apart with the 87-base-pair reads, so those segments were excluded. According to a later genetic analysis, donors in an Asian-associated ancestry cluster had fewer N-insertions in productive TCRs than the approximately 630-donor mean. In vitro tests confirmed that a few of the cytomegalovirus-associated TCR beta chains recognize cytomegalovirus antigens. The authors suggested that the approach could potentially be extended to other disease states and immunological phenotypes. Linkage disequilibrium might explain the correlated functional status among segregating V segments, but an unknown experimental factor could not be ruled out. A later genetic analysis associated a missense DCLRE1C variant with V-gene and J-gene trimming of TCR beta chains, and an independent cohort replicated the association. Compared with equally common non-associated chains, HLA-associated TCR beta chains in a later analysis were more clonally expanded and had lower generation probabilities. A total of 164 TCR beta chains were listed by the study as associated with cytomegalovirus. A further reported finding was that TCR beta sequences accurately predicted the HLA-A and HLA-B alleles for most subjects in the first cohort. Broadly in line with IMGT annotations, most TCR beta V segments showed up in productive rearrangements about 90% or about 30% of the time in an earlier analysis of around 600 of the donors. Most TCR sequences were seen in very few donors, while some public TCRs were found in many individuals. Because HLA typing was missing for some donors at each locus, association tests included only the typed subset. When HLA alleles, especially DR and DQ, strongly co-occurred, TCR associations were difficult to assign to individual alleles. In a later analysis, several top co-occurrence clusters were reported to appear linked to parvovirus B19, influenza, CMV and Epstein-Barr virus. A later analysis found that TCR association rates varied across HLA loci, with DRB1 alleles showing the most associated TCRs and HLA-C alleles the fewest. The only immune exposure information available for the cohort was CMV serostatus. Specific HLA alleles were associated with 16,951 TCR beta sequences at a false discovery rate of 0.05 in a later analysis. A group of highly shared sequence variants was considered likely to be a technical artifact of the sequencing pipeline. Presence/absence analyses assumed roughly uniform sequencing depth across donors, an assumption that may not hold. This cohort had only TCR beta chains sequenced, and the lack of alpha or paired-chain data limited which features could be detected. In both the original and validation cohorts, the classifier was reported to diagnose cytomegalovirus status with high specificity and sensitivity. Because counts were too low, seventeen rarely observed V segments, including chromosome 9 orphons, were excluded from the earlier analysis of several hundred of the donors.

The CDR3 starts with the cysteine, ends with the phenylalanine, and has 15 residues. CDR3 DNA only is kept here, 45 bases in frame from base 1. CDR1 and CDR2, per the germline V gene, are SGHAT and FQNNGV. Trimming accounts for 4 bases at V and 3 bases at J, while the number of junction bases matched to no gene is 7. About this clone: Its antigen remains undetermined. One base away there is no much larger clone; base qualities are not given.

In total, just over 650 healthy bone marrow donors made up the cohort. At the time of sampling, every cohort member was nominally healthy, though immune exposures that went unrecorded were likely present. The donor tested CMV seronegative, placing the donor among the 350 to 400 seronegative members of the cohort. Every donor gave a peripheral blood sample, and the peripheral blood mononuclear cells from that sample were used for TCR beta sequencing. Genomic DNA was extracted from the blood cell samples with the Qiagen DNeasy Blood Extraction Kit. The source material was PBMCs. The chain employs TRBV11-2 and TRBJ1-1, with 8 middle bases fitting TRBD1. The sequence came from a man between 25 and 39 years old in good health and CMV-seronegative. The nucleotide sequence is given as TGTGCCAGCAGCTCGACAGGGGTTTTCGACACTGAAGCTTTCTTT. The resulting protein is CASSSTGVFDTEAFF.